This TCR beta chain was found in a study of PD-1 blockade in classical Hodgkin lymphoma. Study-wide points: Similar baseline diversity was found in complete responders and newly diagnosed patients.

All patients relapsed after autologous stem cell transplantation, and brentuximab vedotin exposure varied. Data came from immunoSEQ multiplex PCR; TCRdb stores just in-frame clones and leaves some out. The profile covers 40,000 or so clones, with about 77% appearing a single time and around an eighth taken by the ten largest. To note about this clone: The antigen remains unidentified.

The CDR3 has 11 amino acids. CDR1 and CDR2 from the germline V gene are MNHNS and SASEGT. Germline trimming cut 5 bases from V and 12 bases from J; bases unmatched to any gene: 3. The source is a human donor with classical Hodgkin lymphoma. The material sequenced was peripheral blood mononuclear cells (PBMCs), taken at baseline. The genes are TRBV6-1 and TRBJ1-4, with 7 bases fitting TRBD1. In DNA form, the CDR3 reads TGTGCCAGCAGTAAAGGACAGGAACTGTTTTTT. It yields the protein CASSKGQELFF.